This note documents a single T cell receptor beta chain sequence. As yet, its antigen is unknown. The data are from a study of beta chain features in type 1 diabetes. Study results and limitations: Patients' naive, central memory and Treg TCRB repertoires seemed closer to one another than those of healthy donors.

CDR1 and CDR2 from the germline V gene are SQVTM and ANQGSEA. This CDR3 has 12 amino acids. With 7 bases clipped from V and 4 bases from J, the junction kept 4 bases outside the gene matches. Isolated RNA was reverse transcribed in full, so expressed TCRB transcripts were sequenced. Clones were sequenced by immunoSEQ multiplex PCR, and TCRdb holds only the in-frame ones, with some missing. This sample has nearly 250,000 clones, with about 71% found just once. This receptor was identified in a man aged 30-40 years in good health. The chain carries TRBV29-1 and TRBJ2-1, with 7 bases aligning to TRBD1. The sequenced sample was naive CD4+ T cells from blood. CDR3 in amino acids: CSAGQKYNEQFF. CDR3 coding DNA: TGCAGCGCGGGACAGAAATACAATGAGCAGTTCTTC.